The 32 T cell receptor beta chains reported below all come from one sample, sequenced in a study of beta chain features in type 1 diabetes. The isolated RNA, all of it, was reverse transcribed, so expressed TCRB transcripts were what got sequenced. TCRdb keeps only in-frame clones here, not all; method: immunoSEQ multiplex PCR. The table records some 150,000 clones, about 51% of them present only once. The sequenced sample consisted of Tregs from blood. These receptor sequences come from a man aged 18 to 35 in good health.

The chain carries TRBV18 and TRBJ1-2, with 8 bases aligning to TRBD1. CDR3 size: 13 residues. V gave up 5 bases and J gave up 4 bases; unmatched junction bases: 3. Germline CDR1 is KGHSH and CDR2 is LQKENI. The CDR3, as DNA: TGTGCCAGCTCAAAGGGACAGGCCTATGGCTACACCTTC. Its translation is CASSKGQAYGYTF.

This CDR3 reads CASSEEMEAFF. Written as DNA, the CDR3 is TGTGCCAGCAGTGAGGAGATGGAAGCTTTCTTT. The gene calls are TRBV2 and TRBJ1-1; the D is unclear. Germline assignment: CDR1 SNHLY and CDR2 FYNNEI. The CDR3 is made up of 11 amino acids. Trimming left V 3 bases short and J 8 bases short, with 7 bases between.

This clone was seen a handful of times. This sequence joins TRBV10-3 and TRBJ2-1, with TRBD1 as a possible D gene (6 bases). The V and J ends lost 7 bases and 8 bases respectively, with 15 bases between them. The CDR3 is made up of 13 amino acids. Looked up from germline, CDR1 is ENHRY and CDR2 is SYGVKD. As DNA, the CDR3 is TGTGCCATCAAAGGCAGGGGTATAGATGAGCAGTTCTTC. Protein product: CAIKGRGIDEQFF.

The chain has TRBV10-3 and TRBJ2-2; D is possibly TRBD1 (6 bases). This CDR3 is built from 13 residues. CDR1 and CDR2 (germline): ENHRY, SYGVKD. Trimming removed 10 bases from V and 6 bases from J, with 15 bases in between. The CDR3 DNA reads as TGTGCCACACAGGGCGGTAGCGCCGGGGAGCTGTTTTTT. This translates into CATQGGSAGELFF.

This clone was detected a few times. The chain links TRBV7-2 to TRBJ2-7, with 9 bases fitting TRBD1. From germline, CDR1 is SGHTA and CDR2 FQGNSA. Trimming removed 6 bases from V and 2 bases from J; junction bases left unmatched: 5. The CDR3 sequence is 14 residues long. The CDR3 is CASSPRQGAYEQYF. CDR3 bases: TGTGCCAGCAGTCCGCGACAGGGGGCCTACGAGCAGTACTTC.

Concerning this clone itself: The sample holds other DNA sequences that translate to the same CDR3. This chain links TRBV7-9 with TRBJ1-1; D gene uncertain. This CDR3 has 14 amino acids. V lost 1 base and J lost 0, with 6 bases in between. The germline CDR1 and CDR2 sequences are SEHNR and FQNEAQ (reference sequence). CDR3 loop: CASSLGQLNTEAFF. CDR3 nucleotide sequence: TGTGCCAGCAGCTTAGGGCAGTTGAACACTGAAGCTTTCTTT.

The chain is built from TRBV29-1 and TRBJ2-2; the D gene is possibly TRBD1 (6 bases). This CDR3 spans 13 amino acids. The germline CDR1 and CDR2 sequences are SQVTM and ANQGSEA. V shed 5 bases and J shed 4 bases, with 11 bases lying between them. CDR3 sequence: CSVRDRSTGELFF. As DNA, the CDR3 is TGCAGCGTTCGCGACAGGAGCACCGGGGAGCTGTTTTTT.

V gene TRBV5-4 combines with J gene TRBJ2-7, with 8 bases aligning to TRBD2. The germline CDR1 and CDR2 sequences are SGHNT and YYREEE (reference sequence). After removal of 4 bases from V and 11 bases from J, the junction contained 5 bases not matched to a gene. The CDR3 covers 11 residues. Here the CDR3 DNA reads TGTGCCAGCAGCCGGGAGGGGCGAAAGTACTTC. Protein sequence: CASSREGRKYF.

The CDR3: CACQRLASPNNEQFF. CDR3 in DNA: TGTGCCTGCCAACGACTAGCCTCACCGAACAATGAGCAGTTCTTC. The chain recombines TRBV2 with TRBJ2-1, with 7 bases fitting TRBD2. With V trimmed by 11 bases and J by 5 bases, 15 bases remained unmatched. Germline lookup yields CDR1 SNHLY and CDR2 FYNNEI. The CDR3 sequence is 15 residues long.

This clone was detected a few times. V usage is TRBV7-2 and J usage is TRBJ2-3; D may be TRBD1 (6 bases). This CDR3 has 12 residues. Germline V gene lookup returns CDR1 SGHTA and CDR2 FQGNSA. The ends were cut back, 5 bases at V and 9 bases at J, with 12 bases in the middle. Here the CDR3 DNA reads TGTGCCAGCAGCGCCGGACAGCGGACGCAGTATTTT. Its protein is CASSAGQRTQYF. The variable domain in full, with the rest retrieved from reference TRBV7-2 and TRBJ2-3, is GAGVSQSPSNKVTEKGKDVELRCDPISGHTALYWYRQSLGQGLEFLIYFQGNSAPDKSGLPSDRFSAERTGGSVSTLTIQRTQQEDSAVYLCASSAGQRTQYFGPGTRLTVL.

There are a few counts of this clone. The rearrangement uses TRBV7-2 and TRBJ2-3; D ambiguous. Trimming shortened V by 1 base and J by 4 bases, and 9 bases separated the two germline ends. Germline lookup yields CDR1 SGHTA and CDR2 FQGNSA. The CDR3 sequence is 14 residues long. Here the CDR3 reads CASSLDSRSDTQYF. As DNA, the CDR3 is TGTGCCAGCAGCTTAGACAGCCGGTCAGATACGCAGTATTTT.

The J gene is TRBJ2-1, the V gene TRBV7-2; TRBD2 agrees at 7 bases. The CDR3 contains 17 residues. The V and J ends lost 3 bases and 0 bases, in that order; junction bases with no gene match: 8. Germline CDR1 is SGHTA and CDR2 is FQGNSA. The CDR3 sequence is CASSFRTGGLSYNEQFF. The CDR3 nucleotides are TGTGCCAGCAGCTTCAGAACGGGGGGTCTCTCCTACAATGAGCAGTTCTTC.

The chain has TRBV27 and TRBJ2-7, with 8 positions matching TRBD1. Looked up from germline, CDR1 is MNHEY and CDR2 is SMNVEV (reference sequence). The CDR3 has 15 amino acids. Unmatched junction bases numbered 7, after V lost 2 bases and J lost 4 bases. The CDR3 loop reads CASSLRYRGYYEQYF. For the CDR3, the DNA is TGTGCCAGCAGTTTAAGGTACAGGGGGTATTACGAGCAGTACTTC.

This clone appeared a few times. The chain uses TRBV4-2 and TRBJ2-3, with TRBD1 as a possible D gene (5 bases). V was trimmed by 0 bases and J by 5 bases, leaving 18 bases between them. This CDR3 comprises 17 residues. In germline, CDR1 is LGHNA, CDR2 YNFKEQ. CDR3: CASSQDYLADQGDTQYF. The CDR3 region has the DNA TGTGCCAGCAGCCAAGATTACCTCGCGGACCAGGGAGATACGCAGTATTTT.

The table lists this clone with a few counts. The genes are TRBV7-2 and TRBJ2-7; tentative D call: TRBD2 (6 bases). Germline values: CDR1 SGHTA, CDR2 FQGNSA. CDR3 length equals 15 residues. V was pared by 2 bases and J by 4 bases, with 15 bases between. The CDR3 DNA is TGTGCCAGCAGCTTATTATACGGGAGTCGGTACGAGCAGTACTTC. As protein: CASSLLYGSRYEQYF. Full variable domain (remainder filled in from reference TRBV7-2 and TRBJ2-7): GAGVSQSPSNKVTEKGKDVELRCDPISGHTALYWYRQSLGQGLEFLIYFQGNSAPDKSGLPSDRFSAERTGGSVSTLTIQRTQQEDSAVYLCASSLLYGSRYEQYFGPGTRLTVT.

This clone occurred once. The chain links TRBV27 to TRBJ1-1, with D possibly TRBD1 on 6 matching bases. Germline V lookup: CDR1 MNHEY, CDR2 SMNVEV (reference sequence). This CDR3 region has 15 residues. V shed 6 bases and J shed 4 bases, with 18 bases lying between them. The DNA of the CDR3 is TGTGCCAGCAGAATGACAGGAGCCTGGGGCACTGAAGCTTTCTTT. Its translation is CASRMTGAWGTEAFF.

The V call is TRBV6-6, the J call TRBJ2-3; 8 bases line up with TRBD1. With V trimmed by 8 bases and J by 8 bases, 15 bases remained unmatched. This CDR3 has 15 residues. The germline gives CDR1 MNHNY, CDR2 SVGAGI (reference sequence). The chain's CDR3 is CASSQGQANSGTQYF. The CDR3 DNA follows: TGTGCCAGCTCTCAGGGACAGGCTAATTCGGGTACGCAGTATTTT.

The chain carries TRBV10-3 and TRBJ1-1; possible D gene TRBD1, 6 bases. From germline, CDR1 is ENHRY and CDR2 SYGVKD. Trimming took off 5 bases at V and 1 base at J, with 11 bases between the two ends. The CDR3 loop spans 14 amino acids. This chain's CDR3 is CAISRTERNTEAFF. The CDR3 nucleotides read TGTGCCATCAGTCGGACAGAGAGGAACACTGAAGCTTTCTTT.

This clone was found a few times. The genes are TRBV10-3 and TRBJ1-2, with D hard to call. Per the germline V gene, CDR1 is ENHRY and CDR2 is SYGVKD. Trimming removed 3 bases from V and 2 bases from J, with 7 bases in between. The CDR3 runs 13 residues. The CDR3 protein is CAISDRENYGYTF. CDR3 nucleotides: TGTGCCATCAGTGATCGAGAAAACTATGGCTACACCTTC.

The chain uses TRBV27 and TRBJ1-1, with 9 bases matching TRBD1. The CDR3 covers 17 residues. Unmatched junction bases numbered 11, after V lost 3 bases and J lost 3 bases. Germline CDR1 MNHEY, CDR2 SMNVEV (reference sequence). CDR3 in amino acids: CASSFTRQGEPHTEAFF. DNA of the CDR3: TGTGCCAGCAGTTTTACACGACAGGGGGAACCTCACACTGAAGCTTTCTTT.

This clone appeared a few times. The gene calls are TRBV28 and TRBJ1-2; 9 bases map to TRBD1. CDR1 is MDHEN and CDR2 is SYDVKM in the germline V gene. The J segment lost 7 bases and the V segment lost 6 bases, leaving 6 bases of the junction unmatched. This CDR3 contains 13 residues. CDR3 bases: TGTGCCAGCAGACAACAGGGGGCGGGTGGCTACACCTTC. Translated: CASRQQGAGGYTF.

CDR3 in amino acids: CASSTRGDNEQFF. CDR3 coding DNA: TGTGCCAGCTCAACCAGAGGAGACAATGAGCAGTTCTTC. The chain joins TRBV18 to TRBJ2-1; D unclear. The CDR3 extends over 13 amino acids. V was cut by 5 bases and J by 5 bases, with 10 bases left in between. Germline V gives CDR1 KGHSH, CDR2 LQKENI.

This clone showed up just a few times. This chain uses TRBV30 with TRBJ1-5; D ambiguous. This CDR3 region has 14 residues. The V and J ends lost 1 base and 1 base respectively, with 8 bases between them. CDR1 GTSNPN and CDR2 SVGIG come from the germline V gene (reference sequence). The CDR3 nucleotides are TGTGCCTGGAGTGCTAGACGGAGCAATCAGCCCCAGCATTTT. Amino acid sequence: CAWSARRSNQPQHF.

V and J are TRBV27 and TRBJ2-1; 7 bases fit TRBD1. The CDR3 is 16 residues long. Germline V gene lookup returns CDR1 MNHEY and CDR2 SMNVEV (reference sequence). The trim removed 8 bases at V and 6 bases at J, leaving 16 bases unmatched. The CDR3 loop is CASSSIRDRLVNEQFF. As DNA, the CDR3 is TGTGCCAGCTCCTCAATCCGGGACAGATTGGTCAATGAGCAGTTCTTC.

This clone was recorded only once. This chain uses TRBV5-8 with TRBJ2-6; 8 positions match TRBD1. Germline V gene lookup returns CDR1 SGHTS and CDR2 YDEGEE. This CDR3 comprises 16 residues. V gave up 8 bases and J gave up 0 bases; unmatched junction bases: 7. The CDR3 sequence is CARGDRLHSGANVLTF. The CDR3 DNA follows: TGTGCCAGGGGGGACAGGCTGCACTCTGGGGCCAACGTCCTGACTTTC.

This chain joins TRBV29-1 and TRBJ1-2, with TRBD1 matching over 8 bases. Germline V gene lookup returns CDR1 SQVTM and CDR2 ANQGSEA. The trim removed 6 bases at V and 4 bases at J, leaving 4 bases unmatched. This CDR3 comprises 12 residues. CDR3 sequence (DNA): TGCAGCGTAGACAGGGGCTCCTATGGCTACACCTTC. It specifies CSVDRGSYGYTF.

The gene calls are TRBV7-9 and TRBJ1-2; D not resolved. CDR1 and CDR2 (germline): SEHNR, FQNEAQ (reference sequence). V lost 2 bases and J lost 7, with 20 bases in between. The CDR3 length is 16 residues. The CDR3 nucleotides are TGTGCCAGCAGCTTAAGCGGTTGGCCGAGACGTACTGGCTACACCTTC. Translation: CASSLSGWPRRTGYTF.

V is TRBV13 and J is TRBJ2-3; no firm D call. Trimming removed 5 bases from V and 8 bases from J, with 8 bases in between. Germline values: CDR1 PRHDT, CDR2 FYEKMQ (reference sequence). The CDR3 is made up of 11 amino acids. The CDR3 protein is CASSLAGTQYF. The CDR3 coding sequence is TGTGCCAGCAGCCTGGCTGGTACGCAGTATTTT.

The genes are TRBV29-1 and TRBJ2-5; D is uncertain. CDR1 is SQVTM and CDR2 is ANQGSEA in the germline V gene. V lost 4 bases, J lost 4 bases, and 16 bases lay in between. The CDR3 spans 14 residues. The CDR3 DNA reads TGCAGCGTTGTATACAGCTACTCCTTAGAGACCCAGTACTTC. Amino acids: CSVVYSYSLETQYF.

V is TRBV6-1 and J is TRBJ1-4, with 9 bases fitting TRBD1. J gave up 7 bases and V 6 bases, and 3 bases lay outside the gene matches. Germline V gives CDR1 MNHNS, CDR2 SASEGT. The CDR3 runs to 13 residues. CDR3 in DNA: TGTGCCAGCAGGGGACAGGGACGTGAAAAACTGTTTTTT. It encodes CASRGQGREKLFF.

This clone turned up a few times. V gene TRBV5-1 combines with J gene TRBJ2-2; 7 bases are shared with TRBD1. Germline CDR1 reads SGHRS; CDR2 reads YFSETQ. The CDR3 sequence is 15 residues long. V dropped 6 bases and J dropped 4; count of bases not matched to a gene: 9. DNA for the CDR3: TGCGCCAGCAAAGGTTCGACAGGGATCACCGGGGAGCTGTTTTTT. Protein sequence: CASKGSTGITGELFF.

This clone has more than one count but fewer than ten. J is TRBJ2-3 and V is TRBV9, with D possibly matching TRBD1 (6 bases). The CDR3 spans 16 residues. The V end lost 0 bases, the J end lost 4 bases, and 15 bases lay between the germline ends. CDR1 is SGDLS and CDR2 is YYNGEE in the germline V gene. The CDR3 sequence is CASSVVVRGGADTQYF. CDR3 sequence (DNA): TGTGCCAGCAGCGTAGTTGTGCGTGGGGGCGCAGATACGCAGTATTTT. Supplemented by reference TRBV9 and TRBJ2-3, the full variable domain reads DSGVTQTPKHLITATGQRVTLRCSPRSGDLSVYWYQQSLDQGLQFLIQYYNGEERAKGNILERFSAQQFPDLHSELNLSSLELGDSALYFCASSVVVRGGADTQYFGPGTRLTVL.